This paragraph reports one T cell receptor beta chain. What it binds is not known. About 40,000 productive templates were obtained per sample on average. Measured with immunoSEQ multiplex PCR; TCRdb has only the in-frame clones, and not every one. The sample carries 25,000 to 30,000 clones, 60% to 85% recorded once. Germline CDR1 reads GTSNPN; CDR2 reads SVGIG (reference sequence). The CDR3 has 12 amino acids. Trimming removed 0 bases at V and 11 bases at J, with 13 bases between. The data stem from a study of STAT3 mutations in large granular lymphocyte leukemia. Overall study: Immunosuppressive therapy was given to more than half of T-LGLL patients.

Study outcomes and limitations: In some patients, a small highly pathogenic clone possibly went undetected. After therapy, about 35% of the 18 patients switched clonotypes, all new clones STAT3 wild type. In T-cell large granular lymphocyte leukemia, about half of patients showed multiple immunodominant subclonotypes.

The sequencing input was peripheral blood mononuclear cells. The chain combines TRBV30 with TRBJ1-1, with D possibly TRBD1 on 6 matching bases. The sequence was collected from a woman in her fifties or sixties with T-cell large granular lymphocyte leukemia. Some clones in this sample may be carry-over from other donors' samples. CDR3: CAWSVGGGVAFF. For the CDR3, the DNA is TGTGCCTGGAGTGTTGGGGGGGGCGTCGCTTTCTTT. Supplemented by reference TRBV30 and TRBJ1-1, the full variable domain reads SQTIHQWPATLVQPVGSPLSLECTVEGTSNPNLYWYRQAAGRGLQLLFYSVGIGQISSEVPQNLSASRPQDRQFILSSKKLLLSDSGFYLCAWSVGGGVAFFGQGTRLTVV.